The source of this T cell receptor beta chain is a study of T-cell reconstitution after alpha-beta-depleted transplantation in children. Trimming left V 5 bases short and J 2 bases short, with 9 bases between. Germline CDR1 reads MNHNY; CDR2 reads SVGAGI (reference sequence). The CDR3 is 13 amino acids. Preparation of the TCRbeta library was carried out with unique molecular identifiers. One entry per CDR3 protein results from TCRdb running MiXCR on the PCR reads. The repertoire holds about 230,000 distinct CDR3 sequences, with about 12% as singletons. This clonotype showed up many times. J is TRBJ2-5 and V is TRBV6-6; D perhaps matches TRBD2 (6 bases). This clonotype originated in a human donor who donated a stem cell graft to a child with acute lymphoblastic leukemia. Sequencing used PBMCs from the stem cell graft donor, obtained from the stem cell graft. The CDR3 nucleotides are TGTGCCAGCAGTCCGGGGGATCAAGAGACCCAGTACTTC. This translates into CASSPGDQETQYF.